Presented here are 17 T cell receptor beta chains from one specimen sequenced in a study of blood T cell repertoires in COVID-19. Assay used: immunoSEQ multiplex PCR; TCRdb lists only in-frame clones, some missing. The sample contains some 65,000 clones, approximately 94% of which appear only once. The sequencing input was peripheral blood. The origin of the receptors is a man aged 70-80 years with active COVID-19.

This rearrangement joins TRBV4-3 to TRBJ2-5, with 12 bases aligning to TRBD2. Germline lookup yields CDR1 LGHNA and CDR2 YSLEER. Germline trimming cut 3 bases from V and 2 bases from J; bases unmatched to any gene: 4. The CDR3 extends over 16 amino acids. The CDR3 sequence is CASSQGLAGPQETQYF. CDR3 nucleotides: TGCGCCAGCAGCCAGGGACTAGCGGGCCCTCAAGAGACCCAGTACTTC.

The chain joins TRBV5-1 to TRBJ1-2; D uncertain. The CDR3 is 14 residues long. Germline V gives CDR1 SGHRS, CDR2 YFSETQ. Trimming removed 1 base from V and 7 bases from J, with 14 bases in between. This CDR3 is CASSLSEGFFGYTF. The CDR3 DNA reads TGCGCCAGCAGCTTGTCGGAGGGATTCTTTGGCTACACCTTC.

Written as DNA, the CDR3 is TGTGCCAGCAGCCCCGGACAGGGACCATGGGGTGGTACTGAAGCTTTCTTT. It encodes CASSPGQGPWGGTEAFF. The chain uses TRBV4-2 and TRBJ1-1; 8 bases match TRBD1. This CDR3 contains 17 residues. V was clipped by 4 bases and J by 5 bases; unmatched bases: 15. From germline, CDR1 is LGHNA and CDR2 YNFKEQ.

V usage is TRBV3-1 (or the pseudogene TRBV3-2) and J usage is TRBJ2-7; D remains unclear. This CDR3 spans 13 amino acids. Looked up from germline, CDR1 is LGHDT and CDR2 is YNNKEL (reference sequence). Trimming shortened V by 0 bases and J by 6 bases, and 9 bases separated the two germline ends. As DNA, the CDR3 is TGTGCCAGCAGCCAAGATCGTTCTTCCGAGCAGTACTTC. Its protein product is CASSQDRSSEQYF.

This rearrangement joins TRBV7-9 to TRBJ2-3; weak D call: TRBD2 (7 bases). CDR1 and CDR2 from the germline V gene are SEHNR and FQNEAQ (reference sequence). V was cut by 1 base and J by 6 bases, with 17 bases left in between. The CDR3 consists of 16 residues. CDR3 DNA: TGTGCCAGCAGCTTAGGGATCGGGGGGCAGGAGGATACGCAGTATTTT. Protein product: CASSLGIGGQEDTQYF.

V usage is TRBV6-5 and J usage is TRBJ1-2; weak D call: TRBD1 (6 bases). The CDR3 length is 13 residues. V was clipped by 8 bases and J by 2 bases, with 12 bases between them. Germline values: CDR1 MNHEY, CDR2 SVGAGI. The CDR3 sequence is CASHRGRNYGYTF. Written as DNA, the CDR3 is TGTGCCAGCCATAGGGGGAGAAACTATGGCTACACCTTC.

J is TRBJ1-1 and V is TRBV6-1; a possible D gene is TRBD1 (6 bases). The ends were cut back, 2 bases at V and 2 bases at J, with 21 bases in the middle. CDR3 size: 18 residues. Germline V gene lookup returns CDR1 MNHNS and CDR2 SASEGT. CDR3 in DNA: TGTGCCAGCAGTGAACCCCCGATCGGGGGGGCGCTTAACACTGAAGCTTTCTTT. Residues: CASSEPPIGGALNTEAFF.

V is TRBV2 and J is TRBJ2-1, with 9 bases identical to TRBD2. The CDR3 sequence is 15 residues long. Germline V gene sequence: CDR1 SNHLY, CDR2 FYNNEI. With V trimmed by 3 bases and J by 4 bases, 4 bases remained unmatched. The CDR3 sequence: CASSEGLASYNEQFF. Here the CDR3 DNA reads TGTGCCAGCAGTGAGGGACTAGCTTCGTACAATGAGCAGTTCTTC.

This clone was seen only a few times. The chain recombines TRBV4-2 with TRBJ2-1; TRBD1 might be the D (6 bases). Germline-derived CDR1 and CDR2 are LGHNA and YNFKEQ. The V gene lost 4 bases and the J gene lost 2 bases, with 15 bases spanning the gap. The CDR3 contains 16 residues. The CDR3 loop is CASSPELGQAYNEQFF. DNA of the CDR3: TGTGCCAGCAGCCCCGAACTGGGACAAGCCTACAATGAGCAGTTCTTC.

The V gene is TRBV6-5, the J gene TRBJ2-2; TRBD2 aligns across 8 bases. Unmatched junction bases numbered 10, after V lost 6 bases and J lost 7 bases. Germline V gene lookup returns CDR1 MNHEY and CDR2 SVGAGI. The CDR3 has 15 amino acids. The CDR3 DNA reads TGTGCCAGCAGGAAGGCGGGGGGAAGGGACGGGGAGCTGTTTTTT. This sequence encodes CASRKAGGRDGELFF.

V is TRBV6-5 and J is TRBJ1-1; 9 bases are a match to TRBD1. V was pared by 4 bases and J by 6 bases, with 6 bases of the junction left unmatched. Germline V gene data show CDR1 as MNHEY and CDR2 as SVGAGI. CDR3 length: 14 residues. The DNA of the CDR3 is TGTGCCAGCAGTTCCTCGGGACAGGGCTCTGAAGCTTTCTTT. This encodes CASSSSGQGSEAFF.

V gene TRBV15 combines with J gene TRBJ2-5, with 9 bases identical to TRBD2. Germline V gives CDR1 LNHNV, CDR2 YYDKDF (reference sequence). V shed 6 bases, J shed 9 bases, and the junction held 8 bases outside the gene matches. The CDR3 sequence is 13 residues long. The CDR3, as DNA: TGTGCCACCAGTAGAATGCGGGGGGGATCCCAGTACTTC. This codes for CATSRMRGGSQYF.

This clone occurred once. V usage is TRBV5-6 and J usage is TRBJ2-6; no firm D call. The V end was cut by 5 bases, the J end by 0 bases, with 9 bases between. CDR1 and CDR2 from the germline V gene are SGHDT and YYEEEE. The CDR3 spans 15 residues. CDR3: CASRITASGANVLTF. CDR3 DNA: TGTGCCAGCAGGATAACAGCCTCTGGGGCCAACGTCCTGACTTTC.

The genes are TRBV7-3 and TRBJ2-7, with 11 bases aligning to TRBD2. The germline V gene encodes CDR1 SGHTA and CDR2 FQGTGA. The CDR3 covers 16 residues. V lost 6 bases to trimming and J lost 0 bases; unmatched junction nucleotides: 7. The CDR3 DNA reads TGTGCCAGCAGATTCACTAGCGGGGGTGTCTCCTACGAGCAGTACTTC. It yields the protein CASRFTSGGVSYEQYF. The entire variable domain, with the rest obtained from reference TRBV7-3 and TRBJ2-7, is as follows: GAGVSQTPSNKVTEKGKYVELRCDPISGHTALYWYRQSLGQGPEFLIYFQGTGAADDSGLPNDRFFAVRPEGSVSTLKIQRTERGDSAVYLCASRFTSGGVSYEQYFGPGTRLTVT.

The CDR3 DNA reads as TGTGCCAGCAGCTCTACTCTAGGGGTCGGTGAAAAACTGTTTTTT. Protein sequence: CASSSTLGVGEKLFF. V is TRBV5-5 and J is TRBJ1-4; D is possibly TRBD1 (5 bases). This CDR3 has 15 amino acids. Germline assignment: CDR1 SGHKS and CDR2 YYEKEE (reference sequence). Deletions cut 3 bases from V and 7 bases from J, with 16 bases between.

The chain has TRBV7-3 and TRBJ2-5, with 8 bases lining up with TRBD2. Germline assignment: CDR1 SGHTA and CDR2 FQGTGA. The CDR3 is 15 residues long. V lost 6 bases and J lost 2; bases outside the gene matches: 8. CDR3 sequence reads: CASSKYQRGQETQYF. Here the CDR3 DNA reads TGTGCCAGCAGTAAATATCAGCGGGGGCAAGAGACCCAGTACTTC.

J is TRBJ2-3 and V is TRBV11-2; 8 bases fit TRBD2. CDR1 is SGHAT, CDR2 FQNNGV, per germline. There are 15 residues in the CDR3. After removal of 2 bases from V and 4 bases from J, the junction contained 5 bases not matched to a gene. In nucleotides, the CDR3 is TGTGCCAGCAGCTTATTCGGGGGGGCCGCAGATACGCAGTATTTT. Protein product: CASSLFGGAADTQYF.